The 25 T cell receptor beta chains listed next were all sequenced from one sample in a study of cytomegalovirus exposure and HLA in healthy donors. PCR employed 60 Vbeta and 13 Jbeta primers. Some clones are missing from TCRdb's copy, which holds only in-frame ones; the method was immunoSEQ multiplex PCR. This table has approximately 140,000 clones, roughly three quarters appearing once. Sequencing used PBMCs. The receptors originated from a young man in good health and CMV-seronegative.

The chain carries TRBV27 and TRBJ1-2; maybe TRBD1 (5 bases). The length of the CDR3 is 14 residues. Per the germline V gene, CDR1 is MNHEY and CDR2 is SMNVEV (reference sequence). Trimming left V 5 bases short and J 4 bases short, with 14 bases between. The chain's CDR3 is CASSNRSFSYGYTF. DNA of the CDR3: TGTGCCAGCAGTAACAGGTCCTTTAGCTATGGCTACACCTTC.

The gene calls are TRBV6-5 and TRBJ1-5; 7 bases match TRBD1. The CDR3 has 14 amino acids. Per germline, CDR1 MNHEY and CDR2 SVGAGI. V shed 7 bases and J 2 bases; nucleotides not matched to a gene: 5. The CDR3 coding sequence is TGTGCCAGCAAAGCAGGGGGAGGCAATCAGCCCCAGCATTTT. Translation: CASKAGGGNQPQHF.

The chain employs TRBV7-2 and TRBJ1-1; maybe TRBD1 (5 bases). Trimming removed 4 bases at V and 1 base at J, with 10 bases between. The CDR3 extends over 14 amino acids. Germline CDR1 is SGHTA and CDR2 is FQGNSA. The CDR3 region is CASSSGLKNTEAFF. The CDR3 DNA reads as TGTGCCAGCAGCTCGGGACTTAAGAACACTGAAGCTTTCTTT.

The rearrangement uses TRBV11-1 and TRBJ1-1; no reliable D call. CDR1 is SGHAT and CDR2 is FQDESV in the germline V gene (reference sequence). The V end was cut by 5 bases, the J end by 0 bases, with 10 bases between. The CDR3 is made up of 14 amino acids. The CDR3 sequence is CASSRGRLNTEAFF. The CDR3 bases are TGTGCCAGCAGCAGAGGGAGGTTGAACACTGAAGCTTTCTTT.

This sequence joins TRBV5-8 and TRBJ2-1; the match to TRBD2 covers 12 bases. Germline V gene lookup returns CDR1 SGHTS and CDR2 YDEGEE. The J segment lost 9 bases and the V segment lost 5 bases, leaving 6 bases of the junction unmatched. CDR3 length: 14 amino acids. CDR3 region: CASRLAGGPGEQFF. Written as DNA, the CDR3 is TGTGCCAGCAGGCTAGCGGGGGGGCCCGGTGAGCAGTTCTTC. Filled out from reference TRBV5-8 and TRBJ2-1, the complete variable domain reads EAGVTQSPTHLIKTRGQQATLRCSPISGHTSVYWYQQALGLGLQFLLWYDEGEERNRGNFPPRFSGRQFPNYSSELNVNALELEDSALYLCASRLAGGPGEQFFGPGTRLTVL.

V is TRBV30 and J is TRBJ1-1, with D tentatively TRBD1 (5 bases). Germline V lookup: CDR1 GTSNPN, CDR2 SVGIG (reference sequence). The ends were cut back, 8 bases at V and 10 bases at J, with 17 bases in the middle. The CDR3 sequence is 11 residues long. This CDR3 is CAGGDQKRAFF. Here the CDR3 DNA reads TGTGCCGGAGGGGACCAGAAGCGAGCTTTCTTT.

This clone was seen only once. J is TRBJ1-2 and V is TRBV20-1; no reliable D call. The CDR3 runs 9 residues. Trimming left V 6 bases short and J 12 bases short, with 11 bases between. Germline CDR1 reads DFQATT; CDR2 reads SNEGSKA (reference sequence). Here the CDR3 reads CSAGGEHTF. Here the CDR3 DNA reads TGCAGTGCCGGTGGAGAACACACCTTC.

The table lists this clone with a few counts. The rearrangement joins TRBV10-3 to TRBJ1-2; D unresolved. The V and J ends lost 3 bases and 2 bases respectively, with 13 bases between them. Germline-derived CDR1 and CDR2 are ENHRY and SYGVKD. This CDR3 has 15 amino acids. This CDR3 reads CAISDLTTLNYGYTF. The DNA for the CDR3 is TGTGCCATCAGTGATTTGACAACCCTAAACTATGGCTACACCTTC.

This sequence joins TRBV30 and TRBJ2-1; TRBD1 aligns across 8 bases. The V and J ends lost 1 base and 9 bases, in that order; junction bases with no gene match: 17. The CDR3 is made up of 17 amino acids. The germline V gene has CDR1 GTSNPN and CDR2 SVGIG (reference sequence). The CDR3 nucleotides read TGTGCCTGGAGTGCCTGGACAGGGAAGTCGATTGAGGTTGAGCAGTTCTTC. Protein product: CAWSAWTGKSIEVEQFF. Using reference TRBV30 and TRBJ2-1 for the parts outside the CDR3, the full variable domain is SQTIHQWPATLVQPVGSPLSLECTVEGTSNPNLYWYRQAAGRGLQLLFYSVGIGQISSEVPQNLSASRPQDRQFILSSKKLLLSDSGFYLCAWSAWTGKSIEVEQFFGPGTRLTVL.

The DNA of the CDR3 is TGTGCCAGCAGCCTTACTAGCGGGGGGGCTATCGTAGGGGCCAACGTCCTGACTTTC. This translates into CASSLTSGGAIVGANVLTF. V and J are TRBV7-2 and TRBJ2-6; 13 positions agree with TRBD2. The CDR3 consists of 19 residues. After removal of 5 bases from V and 4 bases from J, the junction contained 11 bases not matched to a gene. Germline CDR1 and CDR2: SGHTA and FQGNSA.

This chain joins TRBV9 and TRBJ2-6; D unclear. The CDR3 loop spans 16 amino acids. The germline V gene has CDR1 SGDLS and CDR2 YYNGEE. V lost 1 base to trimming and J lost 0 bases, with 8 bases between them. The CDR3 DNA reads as TGTGCCAGCAGCGTACGATTACACTCTGGGGCCAACGTCCTGACTTTC. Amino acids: CASSVRLHSGANVLTF.

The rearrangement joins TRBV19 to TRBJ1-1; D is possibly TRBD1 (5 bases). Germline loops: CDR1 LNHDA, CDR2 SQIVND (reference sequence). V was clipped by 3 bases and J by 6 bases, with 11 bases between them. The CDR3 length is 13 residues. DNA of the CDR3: TGTGCCAGTAGTATGGGCAGGGCCGCTGAAGCTTTCTTT. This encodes CASSMGRAAEAFF. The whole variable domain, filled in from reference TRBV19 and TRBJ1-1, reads DGGITQSPKYLFRKEGQNVTLSCEQNLNHDAMYWYRQDPGQGLRLIYYSQIVNDFQKGDIAEGYSVSREKKESFPLTVTSAQKNPTAFYLCASSMGRAAEAFFGQGTRLTVV.

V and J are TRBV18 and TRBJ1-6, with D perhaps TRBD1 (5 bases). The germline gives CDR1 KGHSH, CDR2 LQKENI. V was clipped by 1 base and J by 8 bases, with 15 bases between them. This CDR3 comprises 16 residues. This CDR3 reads CASSPLYRRDDSPLHF. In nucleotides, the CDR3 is TGTGCCAGCTCACCACTGTACAGGAGAGACGATTCACCCCTCCACTTT.

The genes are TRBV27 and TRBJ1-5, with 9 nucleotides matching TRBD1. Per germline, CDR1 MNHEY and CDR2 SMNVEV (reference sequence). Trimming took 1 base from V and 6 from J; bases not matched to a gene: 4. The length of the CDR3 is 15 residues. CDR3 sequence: CASSLFGTGLQPQHF. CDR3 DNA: TGTGCCAGCAGTTTATTCGGGACAGGGCTTCAGCCCCAGCATTTT.

The DNA of the CDR3 is TGCGCCAGCAGCTTGGGACAGGGGAATGACTATGGCTACACCTTC. Its translation is CASSLGQGNDYGYTF. V gene TRBV5-1 combines with J gene TRBJ1-2, with 8 nucleotides matching TRBD1. Trimming at V came to 0 bases and at J to 3 bases, leaving 4 bases not matched to a gene. The germline V gene has CDR1 SGHRS and CDR2 YFSETQ. This CDR3 comprises 15 residues.

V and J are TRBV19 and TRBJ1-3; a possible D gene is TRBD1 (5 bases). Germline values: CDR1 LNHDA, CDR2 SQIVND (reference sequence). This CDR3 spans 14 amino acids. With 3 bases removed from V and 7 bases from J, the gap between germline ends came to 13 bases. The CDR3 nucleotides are TGTGCCAGTAGTATGGGGGGTATGAGCAACACCATATATTTT. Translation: CASSMGGMSNTIYF.

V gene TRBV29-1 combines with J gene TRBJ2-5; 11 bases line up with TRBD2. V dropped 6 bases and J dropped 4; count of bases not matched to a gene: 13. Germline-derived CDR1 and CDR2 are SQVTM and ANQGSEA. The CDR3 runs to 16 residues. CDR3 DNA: TGCAGCGTAGTTGGGCTAGCGGGGGGTTATAGAGAGACCCAGTACTTC. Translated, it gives CSVVGLAGGYRETQYF.

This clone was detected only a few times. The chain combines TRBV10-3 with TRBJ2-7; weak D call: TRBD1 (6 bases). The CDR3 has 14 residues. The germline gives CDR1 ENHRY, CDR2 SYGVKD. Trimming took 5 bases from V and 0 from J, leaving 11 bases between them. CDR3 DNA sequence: TGTGCCATCAGTTACCAGACAGGCTCCTACGAGCAGTACTTC. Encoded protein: CAISYQTGSYEQYF.

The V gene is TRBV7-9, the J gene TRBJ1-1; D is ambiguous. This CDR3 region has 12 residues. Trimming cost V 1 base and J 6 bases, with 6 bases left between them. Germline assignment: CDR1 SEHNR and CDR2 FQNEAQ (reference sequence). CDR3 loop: CASSLGGAEAFF. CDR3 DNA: TGTGCCAGCAGCTTAGGAGGAGCTGAAGCTTTCTTT. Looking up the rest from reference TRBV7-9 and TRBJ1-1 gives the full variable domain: DTGVSQNPRHKITKRGQNVTFRCDPISEHNRLYWYRQTLGQGPEFLTYFQNEAQLEKSRLLSDRFSAERPKGSFSTLEIQRTEQGDSAMYLCASSLGGAEAFFGQGTRLTVV.

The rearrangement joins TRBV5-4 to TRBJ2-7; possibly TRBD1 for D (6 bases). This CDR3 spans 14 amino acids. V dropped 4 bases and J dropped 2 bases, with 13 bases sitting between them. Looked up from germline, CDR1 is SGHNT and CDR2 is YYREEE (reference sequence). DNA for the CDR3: TGTGCCAGCAGCCAAGGACAGAACCCCTACGAGCAGTACTTC. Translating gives CASSQGQNPYEQYF.

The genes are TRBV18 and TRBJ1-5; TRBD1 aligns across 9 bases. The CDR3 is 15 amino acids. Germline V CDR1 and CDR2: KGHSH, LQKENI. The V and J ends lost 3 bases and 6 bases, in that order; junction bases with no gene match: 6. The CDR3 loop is CASSPGQGSGQPQHF. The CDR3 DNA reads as TGTGCCAGCTCACCGGGACAGGGATCCGGTCAGCCCCAGCATTTT.

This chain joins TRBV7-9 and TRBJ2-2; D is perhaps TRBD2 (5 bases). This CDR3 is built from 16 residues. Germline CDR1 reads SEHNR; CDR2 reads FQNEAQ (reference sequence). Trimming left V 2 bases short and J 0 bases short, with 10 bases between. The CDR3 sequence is CASSLFGVSNTGELFF. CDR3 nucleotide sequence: TGTGCCAGCAGCTTATTCGGGGTCTCGAACACCGGGGAGCTGTTTTTT.

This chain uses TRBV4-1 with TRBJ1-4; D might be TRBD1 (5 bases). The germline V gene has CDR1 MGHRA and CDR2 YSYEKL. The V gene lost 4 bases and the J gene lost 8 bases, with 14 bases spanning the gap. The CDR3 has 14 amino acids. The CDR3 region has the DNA TGCGCCAGCAGCCGCCCGGGGGTAGGGGAAAAACTGTTTTTT. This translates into CASSRPGVGEKLFF.

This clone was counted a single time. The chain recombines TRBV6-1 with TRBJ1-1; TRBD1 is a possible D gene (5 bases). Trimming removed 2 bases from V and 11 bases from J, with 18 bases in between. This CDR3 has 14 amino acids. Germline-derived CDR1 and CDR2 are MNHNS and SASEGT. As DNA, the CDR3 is TGTGCCAGCAGTGAAAGGGAGGGGCCCCTAGGGGCTTTCTTT. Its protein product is CASSEREGPLGAFF.

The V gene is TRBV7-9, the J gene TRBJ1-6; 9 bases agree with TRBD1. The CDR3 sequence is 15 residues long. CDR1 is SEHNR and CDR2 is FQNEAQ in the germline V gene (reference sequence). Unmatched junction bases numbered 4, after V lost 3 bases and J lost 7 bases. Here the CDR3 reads CASSLVGTGNSPLHF. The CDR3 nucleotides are TGTGCCAGCAGCTTGGTTGGGACAGGGAATTCACCCCTCCACTTT.